Listed here are 18 T cell receptor beta chains from one sample, sequenced in a study of T cells after yellow fever vaccination. Each CDR3 protein is one row after TCRdb ran MiXCR on the 5' RACE reads. Here the sample spans under 600,000 distinct CDR3 sequences, around an eighth being singletons. Material: PBMCs, obtained on the day of the yellow fever booster vaccination. The receptor source for this set is a young man who received the YFV17D yellow fever vaccine.

The rearrangement links TRBV28 to TRBJ2-3; TRBD1 agrees at 7 bases. CDR3 length: 15 amino acids. V was clipped by 5 bases and J by 4 bases; unmatched bases: 9. Germline CDR1 is MDHEN and CDR2 is SYDVKM. CDR3 protein: CASSTPEGASDTQYF. The CDR3 DNA reads TGTGCCAGCAGTACCCCCGAGGGGGCATCAGATACGCAGTATTTT.

This clonotype has only a few counts. V gene TRBV28 combines with J gene TRBJ2-5; TRBD1 might be the D (5 bases). Germline V CDR1 and CDR2: MDHEN, SYDVKM. The V and J ends lost 3 bases and 2 bases respectively, with 10 bases between them. This CDR3 is built from 14 residues. CDR3 DNA sequence: TGTGCCAGCAGTTTCCCCAGGGAACAAGAGACCCAGTACTTC. Amino acids: CASSFPREQETQYF.

This clonotype was observed a handful of times. The chain employs TRBV18 and TRBJ2-5; 8 bases agree with TRBD2. V lost 0 bases to trimming and J lost 5 bases; unmatched junction nucleotides: 2. Germline assignment: CDR1 KGHSH and CDR2 LQKENI. The CDR3 has 14 residues. CDR3 nucleotides: TGTGCCAGCTCACCACCTAGCGGGGTGGAGACCCAGTACTTC. Residues: CASSPPSGVETQYF.

This rearrangement joins TRBV7-2 to TRBJ2-2, with a weak D call TRBD2 (6 bases). V lost 1 base and J 4 bases, leaving 10 bases between the germline ends. CDR3 length: 15 amino acids. From germline, CDR1 is SGHTA and CDR2 FQGNSA. The CDR3 DNA reads as TGTGCCAGCAGCTTAGTGGGGGGTACCACCGGGGAGCTGTTTTTT. This translates into CASSLVGGTTGELFF. Using reference TRBV7-2 and TRBJ2-2 for the parts outside the CDR3, the full variable domain is GAGVSQSPSNKVTEKGKDVELRCDPISGHTALYWYRQSLGQGLEFLIYFQGNSAPDKSGLPSDRFSAERTGGSVSTLTIQRTQQEDSAVYLCASSLVGGTTGELFFGEGSRLTVL.

This clonotype has only a few counts. This chain connects TRBV7-2 to TRBJ2-7; 8 bases align to TRBD2. CDR1 is SGHTA and CDR2 is FQGNSA in the germline V gene. The CDR3 consists of 13 residues. V lost 9 bases and J lost 5; bases outside the gene matches: 9. The CDR3 spells CASLAGSGHEQYF. CDR3 nucleotides: TGTGCCAGTTTAGCGGGGAGCGGCCACGAGCAGTACTTC.

The V gene is TRBV12-3 or TRBV12-4, the J gene TRBJ2-5, with D maybe TRBD2 (5 bases). CDR3 length: 16 residues. V was clipped by 4 bases and J by 4 bases, with 19 bases between them. The CDR3 DNA reads as TGTGCCAGCAGTTCCCTCGGTAGCGCCACTGGAGAGACCCAGTACTTC. It encodes CASSSLGSATGETQYF.

This clonotype occurred a few times. This chain joins TRBV20-1 and TRBJ2-5; possibly TRBD1 or TRBD2 for D (5 bases each). CDR1 is DFQATT, CDR2 SNEGSKA, per germline (reference sequence). The CDR3 runs to 15 residues. Between the trimmed V and J ends, which lost 0 bases and 2 bases, there was a span of 13 bases. The CDR3 DNA follows: TGCAGTGCTAGAGATTGGGTGGGGGAGCAAGAGACCCAGTACTTC. Encoded protein: CSARDWVGEQETQYF.

The chain recombines TRBV11-2 with TRBJ2-1, with 7 positions matching TRBD2. The germline V gene encodes CDR1 SGHAT and CDR2 FQNNGV. V shed 0 bases, J shed 3 bases, and the junction held 8 bases outside the gene matches. CDR3 length: 17 amino acids. CDR3 DNA sequence: TGTGCCAGCAGCTTAGACGGCGCGGGAGCCTTCTACAATGAGCAGTTCTTC. This translates into CASSLDGAGAFYNEQFF.

This clonotype was observed at least ten times. CDR3 loop: CASSLAGNEETQYF. For the CDR3, the DNA is TGCGCCAGCAGCTTGGCAGGGAATGAGGAGACCCAGTACTTC. The chain is built from TRBV5-1 and TRBJ2-5, with D perhaps TRBD1 (5 bases). V lost 0 bases, J lost 5 bases, and 11 bases lay in between. The CDR3 sequence is 14 residues long. Germline CDR1 reads SGHRS; CDR2 reads YFSETQ.

The chain carries TRBV6-1 and TRBJ2-2, with 7 nucleotides matching TRBD1. Germline V CDR1 and CDR2: MNHNS, SASEGT. V lost 5 bases to trimming and J lost 5 bases; unmatched junction nucleotides: 11. The CDR3 spans 16 residues. CDR3 coding DNA: TGTGCCAGCAGTCGACCGGGACAGCTGGGGACCGGGGAGCTGTTTTTT. The encoded protein is CASSRPGQLGTGELFF.

This chain connects TRBV5-1 to TRBJ2-1; no firm D call. The CDR3 runs 16 residues. Germline CDR1 reads SGHRS; CDR2 reads YFSETQ. V was pared by 3 bases and J by 6 bases, with 19 bases between. In nucleotides, the CDR3 is TGCGCCAGCAGCTCACTGACTCGCTCAGTCCGCAATGAGCAGTTCTTC. Protein: CASSSLTRSVRNEQFF.

The chain has TRBV20-1 and TRBJ1-5; TRBD1 matches 7 bases. Trimming removed 6 bases from V and 7 bases from J; junction bases left unmatched: 12. The CDR3 totals 14 residues. Germline V gene sequence: CDR1 DFQATT, CDR2 SNEGSKA (reference sequence). CDR3 amino acids: CSAPDRRVGQPQHF. Written as DNA, the CDR3 is TGCAGTGCCCCGGACAGGCGGGTCGGGCAGCCCCAGCATTTT.

The table lists this clonotype with a few counts. The V gene is TRBV6-1, the J gene TRBJ1-2; no definite D call. This CDR3 contains 14 residues. V dropped 7 bases and J dropped 4 bases, with 16 bases sitting between them. Germline assignment: CDR1 MNHNS and CDR2 SASEGT. In DNA form, the CDR3 reads TGTGCCAGCACGGGCACCCCGGAGGGCTATGGCTACACCTTC. Its protein product is CASTGTPEGYGYTF.

This clonotype was picked up a small number of times. The chain combines TRBV6-2 or TRBV6-3 with TRBJ2-1; maybe TRBD2 (6 bases). The V gene's germline CDR1 is MNHEY and CDR2 SVGEGT. The CDR3 extends over 15 amino acids. The V gene lost 6 bases and the J gene lost 0 bases, with 12 bases spanning the gap. CDR3 coding DNA: TGTGCCAGCAGGGAGGGCCTTTCCTCCTACAATGAGCAGTTCTTC. Amino acids: CASREGLSSYNEQFF.

The chain recombines TRBV7-2 with TRBJ2-1; perhaps TRBD2 as D (5 bases). V lost 5 bases and J 12 bases, leaving 20 bases between the germline ends. Germline CDR1 and CDR2: SGHTA and FQGNSA. CDR3 size: 14 residues. The CDR3 bases are TGTGCCAGCAGCCCCTGGACCGGTATCGGAGGGCAGTTCTTC. Encoded protein: CASSPWTGIGGQFF.

The chain joins TRBV19 to TRBJ2-1; D not resolved. The length of the CDR3 is 16 residues. Trimming took off 6 bases at V and 1 base at J, with 16 bases between the two ends. CDR1 and CDR2 (germline): LNHDA, SQIVND (reference sequence). The CDR3 reads CASSPSSVESYNEQFF. The CDR3 nucleotides read TGTGCCAGTAGCCCCAGCTCCGTCGAGTCCTACAATGAGCAGTTCTTC.

V gene TRBV25-1 combines with J gene TRBJ2-5; weak D call: TRBD1 (5 bases). The CDR3 is made up of 13 amino acids. The V gene's germline CDR1 is MGHDK and CDR2 SYGVNS. V was trimmed by 3 bases and J by 2 bases, leaving 7 bases between them. CDR3 nucleotide sequence: TGTGCCAGCAGTGATTACAGGCAAGAGACCCAGTACTTC. It encodes CASSDYRQETQYF.

V usage is TRBV7-2 and J usage is TRBJ2-7; unclear D gene. The CDR3 is 15 amino acids. Germline values: CDR1 SGHTA, CDR2 FQGNSA. V lost 10 bases, J lost 3 bases, and 22 bases lay in between. The CDR3 loop is CATTQTSTSSYEQYF. CDR3 bases: TGTGCCACCACTCAGACCAGCACGTCGAGCTACGAGCAGTACTTC.